The 27 T cell receptor beta chains below come from one sample, sequenced in a study of blood T cell repertoires in COVID-19. TCRdb keeps only in-frame clones here, not all; method: immunoSEQ multiplex PCR. Found here are 650,000 to 800,000 clones, about 90% of them singletons; the top ten hold 0.2% to 0.3%. Sequencing was carried out using peripheral blood. These receptors came from a woman between 18 and 30 years old with acute or convalescent COVID-19.

This rearrangement joins TRBV12-3 or TRBV12-4 to TRBJ1-1; D perhaps matches TRBD1 (6 bases). Trimming cost V 1 base and J 10 bases, with 13 bases left between them. This CDR3 spans 13 amino acids. CDR3 in amino acids: CASSLVAPTGAFF. The CDR3 DNA sequence: TGTGCCAGCAGTTTAGTCGCCCCGACAGGAGCTTTCTTT.

V is TRBV2 and J is TRBJ1-4; 9 bases agree with TRBD1. Germline V CDR1 and CDR2: SNHLY, FYNNEI. Trimming cost V 4 bases and J 8 bases; bases outside gene matches: 8. The CDR3 consists of 15 residues. CDR3 nucleotide sequence: TGTGCCAGCAGTGGAGACAGGGGGTCCGGGGAAAAACTGTTTTTT. Translated: CASSGDRGSGEKLFF.

The gene calls are TRBV12-5 and TRBJ1-2; perhaps TRBD1 as D (6 bases). The CDR3 covers 17 residues. Germline CDR1 LGHNT, CDR2 FRNRAP. V lost 3 bases and J lost 2, with 19 bases in between. CDR3 loop: CASGLARVGAGNYGYTF. CDR3 sequence (DNA): TGTGCTAGTGGTTTAGCCCGGGTGGGGGCAGGGAACTATGGCTACACCTTC.

In the case of this clone: Being one base from a much bigger clone, this may be a read error. Other DNA sequences from this sample encode an identical CDR3 as well. The chain uses TRBV7-3 and TRBJ1-1; D possibly corresponds to TRBD1 (5 bases). The CDR3 extends over 13 amino acids. V dropped 2 bases and J dropped 3 bases, with 7 bases sitting between them. Germline CDR1 reads SGHTA; CDR2 reads FQGTGA. CDR3 sequence: CASSLGGDTEAFF. The CDR3 nucleotides are TGTGCCAGCAGCTTAGGAGGGGACACTGAAGCTTTCTTT.

The CDR3 region has the DNA TGTGCCAGCAGTTACGGGCGCGTTTACACCGGGGAGCTGTTTTTT. Residues: CASSYGRVYTGELFF. The chain recombines TRBV6-2 or TRBV6-3 with TRBJ2-2; no clear D gene. The CDR3 consists of 15 residues. V lost 2 bases, J lost 3 bases, and 10 bases lay in between. Germline V gene data show CDR1 as MNHEY and CDR2 as SVGEGT.

In regard to this clone: Relative to the germline gene, one junction end is altered; a read error may explain this. This sample also contains other DNA sequences that code for the same CDR3. The chain links TRBV5-1 to TRBJ1-3; D is undetermined. Germline CDR1 reads SGHRS; CDR2 reads YFSETQ. This CDR3 contains 15 residues. CDR3 sequence (DNA): TGCGCCAGCAGTTTGGACTTCGGCTCTGGAAACACCATATATTTT. It codes for CASSLDFGSGNTIYF.

The rearrangement links TRBV27 to TRBJ2-2; no definite D call. The CDR3 length is 14 residues. Trimming pared 5 bases from V and 4 bases from J, leaving 11 bases between. The germline CDR1 and CDR2 sequences are MNHEY and SMNVEV (reference sequence). The CDR3 coding sequence is TGTGCCAGCAGTCTTGGAGCCCTCACCGGGGAGCTGTTTTTT. It specifies CASSLGALTGELFF.

The chain has TRBV24-1 and TRBJ1-4; TRBD1 matches at 8 bases. The CDR3 has 15 amino acids. V lost 3 bases to trimming and J lost 6 bases; unmatched junction nucleotides: 5. Germline V gene sequence: CDR1 KGHDR, CDR2 SFDVKD. This chain's CDR3 is CATSDPMTGDEKLFF. The CDR3 nucleotides read TGTGCCACCAGTGATCCAATGACAGGGGATGAAAAACTGTTTTTT.

J is TRBJ2-7 and V is TRBV28; 7 bases are a match to TRBD1. The J segment lost 0 bases and the V segment lost 8 bases, leaving 10 bases of the junction unmatched. This CDR3 comprises 15 residues. Germline CDR1 and CDR2: MDHEN and SYDVKM. The CDR3 is CASRNRDSSSYEQYF. The CDR3 nucleotides are TGTGCCAGCCGCAACCGGGACAGTAGCTCCTACGAGCAGTACTTC.

The rearrangement joins TRBV19 to TRBJ1-5; weak D call: TRBD1 (5 bases). Germline V gene sequence: CDR1 LNHDA, CDR2 SQIVND (reference sequence). The CDR3 has 14 residues. With 0 bases removed from V and 7 bases from J, the gap between germline ends came to 10 bases. CDR3: CASSIDRVEQPQHF. CDR3 nucleotide sequence: TGTGCCAGTAGTATAGACAGGGTCGAACAGCCCCAGCATTTT.

This clone has only one observation. The same CDR3 also results from other DNA sequences found in this sample. The chain recombines TRBV9 with TRBJ2-5, with TRBD2 identical over 15 bases. Per germline, CDR1 SGDLS and CDR2 YYNGEE. V trimming: 2 bases; J trimming: 5 bases; junction bases outside the gene matches: 1. The CDR3 runs 15 residues. CDR3 bases: TGTGCCAGCAGCGTTGGACTAGCGGGGGGGGAGACCCAGTACTTC. Translated, it gives CASSVGLAGGETQYF.

The gene calls are TRBV30 and TRBJ1-2, with 7 bases lining up with TRBD1. J was trimmed by 13 bases and V by 5 bases; bases with no gene match: 10. Germline values: CDR1 GTSNPN, CDR2 SVGIG (reference sequence). The CDR3 spans 11 residues. The CDR3 DNA is TGTGCCTGGGGCTCTCGACAGGGACCCACCTTC. Translation gives CAWGSRQGPTF.

V usage is TRBV3-1 (or the pseudogene TRBV3-2) and J usage is TRBJ2-2; TRBD2 aligns across 10 bases. V lost 2 bases to trimming and J lost 3 bases; unmatched junction nucleotides: 9. This CDR3 comprises 18 residues. CDR1 and CDR2 (germline): LGHDT, YNNKEL (reference sequence). The CDR3 loop is CASSQTTSGTHDTGELFF. CDR3 in DNA: TGTGCCAGCAGCCAAACCACTAGCGGGACGCATGACACCGGGGAGCTGTTTTTT.

The chain employs TRBV30 and TRBJ1-3; maybe TRBD1 (6 bases). The CDR3 totals 14 residues. V was clipped by 0 bases and J by 4 bases, with 10 bases between them. Germline CDR1 reads GTSNPN; CDR2 reads SVGIG (reference sequence). The CDR3 DNA follows: TGTGCCTGGAGTGTCGGACAGTCGGGAAACACCATATATTTT. Its translation is CAWSVGQSGNTIYF.

The V and J genes are TRBV6-5 and TRBJ1-2; 7 bases agree with TRBD1. Trimming removed 4 bases from V and 3 bases from J; junction bases left unmatched: 5. The CDR3 runs to 14 residues. In germline, CDR1 is MNHEY, CDR2 SVGAGI. Written as DNA, the CDR3 is TGTGCCAGCAGTTTAGATCAGGGGGACTATGGCTACACCTTC. Protein product: CASSLDQGDYGYTF.

The chain recombines TRBV4-1 with TRBJ2-7; 7 positions agree with TRBD2. V lost 6 bases, J lost 1 base, and 9 bases stayed unmatched. The CDR3 extends over 15 amino acids. Germline V gives CDR1 MGHRA, CDR2 YSYEKL. CDR3: CASRGGAKSSYEQYF. DNA of the CDR3: TGCGCCAGCAGGGGAGGGGCCAAGAGTTCCTACGAGCAGTACTTC.

On this clone itself: The identical CDR3 is also encoded by other nucleotide sequences in the sample. J is TRBJ2-2 and V is TRBV9, with D possibly matching TRBD1 (5 bases). V was shortened by 8 bases and J by 1 base, with 9 bases between the two germline ends. The germline CDR1 and CDR2 sequences are SGDLS and YYNGEE. The CDR3 has 13 amino acids. The CDR3 loop reads CASRTGNTGELFF. CDR3 bases: TGTGCCAGTAGAACAGGGAACACCGGGGAGCTGTTTTTT.

The gene calls are TRBV7-9 and TRBJ1-1, with D possibly TRBD1 on 5 matching bases. The CDR3 runs 18 residues. Trimming stripped 5 bases from V and 0 bases from J, with 22 bases between. From germline, CDR1 is SEHNR and CDR2 FQNEAQ (reference sequence). Here the CDR3 reads CASSLIDPRWGMNTEAFF. CDR3 in DNA: TGTGCCAGCAGCCTCATCGACCCGCGCTGGGGCATGAACACTGAAGCTTTCTTT. The full variable domain, with the rest looked up from reference TRBV7-9 and TRBJ1-1, is DTGVSQNPRHKITKRGQNVTFRCDPISEHNRLYWYRQTLGQGPEFLTYFQNEAQLEKSRLLSDRFSAERPKGSFSTLEIQRTEQGDSAMYLCASSLIDPRWGMNTEAFFGQGTRLTVV.

The V and J genes are TRBV6-5 and TRBJ1-1; 11 positions agree with TRBD1. There are 14 residues in the CDR3. In germline, CDR1 is MNHEY, CDR2 SVGAGI. After removal of 6 bases from V and 6 bases from J, the junction contained 6 bases not matched to a gene. The CDR3: CASSRTGGHSEAFF. CDR3 coding DNA: TGTGCCAGCAGCCGGACAGGGGGCCATTCTGAAGCTTTCTTT.

DNA of the CDR3: TGTGCCACCAGTGATTCTGGGGCAGGGGGTACCCGAAGGGGTGGCTACACCTTC. It translates to CATSDSGAGGTRRGGYTF. This chain joins TRBV24-1 and TRBJ1-2; 7 bases align to TRBD1. The CDR3 spans 18 residues. CDR1 KGHDR and CDR2 SFDVKD come from the germline V gene. Unmatched junction bases numbered 18, after V lost 2 bases and J lost 7 bases.

The gene calls are TRBV5-1 and TRBJ2-3, with a weak D call TRBD2 (5 bases). Germline V gene sequence: CDR1 SGHRS, CDR2 YFSETQ. CDR3 size: 15 residues. V dropped 3 bases and J dropped 2 bases, with 13 bases sitting between them. The CDR3 protein is CASSSQTGNTDTQYF. The CDR3 bases are TGCGCCAGCAGCTCCCAGACGGGAAACACAGATACGCAGTATTTT.

This chain joins TRBV19 and TRBJ2-2; D possibly corresponds to TRBD1 (5 bases). The CDR3 consists of 15 residues. Germline V CDR1 and CDR2: LNHDA, SQIVND (reference sequence). V lost 3 bases, J lost 2 bases, and 10 bases lay in between. CDR3 DNA sequence: TGTGCCAGTAGTATCCAGGGCCCAAACACCGGGGAGCTGTTTTTT. Its translation: CASSIQGPNTGELFF.

The V call is TRBV2, the J call TRBJ1-5; tentatively, D is TRBD1 (5 bases). V shed 2 bases and J shed 7 bases, with 15 bases lying between them. Germline V gives CDR1 SNHLY, CDR2 FYNNEI. CDR3 length: 15 residues. This CDR3 is CASSEWLTEGQPQHF. CDR3 DNA sequence: TGTGCCAGCAGTGAATGGTTGACAGAAGGCCAGCCCCAGCATTTT.

With respect to this clone: Other nucleotide sequences from this sample produce the same CDR3. The J gene is TRBJ2-7, the V gene TRBV18; maybe TRBD1 (5 bases). Germline CDR1 reads KGHSH; CDR2 reads LQKENI. The V end was cut by 3 bases, the J end by 2 bases, with 8 bases between. This CDR3 has 13 residues. The CDR3 is CASSPTAPYEQYF. The CDR3 nucleotides read TGTGCCAGCTCACCGACAGCCCCCTACGAGCAGTACTTC.

This clone was picked up a small number of times. The genes are TRBV30 and TRBJ1-2; D remains ambiguous. Per the germline V gene, CDR1 is GTSNPN and CDR2 is SVGIG (reference sequence). This CDR3 is 16 amino acids long. Trimming removed 3 bases at V and 4 bases at J, with 21 bases between. Here the CDR3 DNA reads TGTGCCTGGAGGTACGGCGGCCGCCGAAGCGTCTATGGCTACACCTTC. Translating gives CAWRYGGRRSVYGYTF.

Notes on this clone: The sample has other DNA sequences that encode this CDR3 too. As DNA, the CDR3 is TGTGCCAGCAGTTCCGGGGATACGCAGTATTTT. It yields the protein CASSSGDTQYF. The chain couples TRBV12-3 or TRBV12-4 to TRBJ2-3, with unresolved D. CDR3 length: 11 amino acids. The V gene lost 4 bases and the J gene lost 6 bases, with 5 bases spanning the gap.

V gene TRBV14 combines with J gene TRBJ2-2, with TRBD2 as a possible D gene (5 bases). Germline assignment: CDR1 SGHDN and CDR2 FVKESK. This CDR3 has 13 residues. V lost 7 bases to trimming and J lost 0 bases, with 6 bases between them. CDR3 bases: TGTGCCAGCACGAGGGCGAACACCGGGGAGCTGTTTTTT. Translated: CASTRANTGELFF.